This TCR beta chain was captured in a study of OX40 agonist ivuxolimab in advanced cancers. Across the whole study: Treatment received earlier with anti-PD-1, anti-PD-L1 or anti-CTLA-4 agents was allowed, and 40% had some. Three patients responded partially, comprising one with hepatocellular carcinoma and two with cutaneous melanoma. Findings and limits, study-wide: Relative to CD4+ cells, CD8+ T cells on average had more expanded clones.

V was clipped by 4 bases and J by 7 bases, with 11 bases between them. The germline gives CDR1 MNHEY, CDR2 SVGAGI. The CDR3 runs 13 residues. With regard to this clone: Its antigen is unidentified.

The protocol was immunoSEQ multiplex PCR, while the TCRdb copy is restricted to in-frame clones and leaves out a portion. The repertoire consists of roughly 45,000 clones, with about 81% occurring once and the leading ten covering about 7.2%. Material: CD4+ or CD8+ T cells sorted from blood, obtained in a trial of the OX40 agonist ivuxolimab. The chain employs TRBV6-5 and TRBJ1-5; unclear D gene. The receptor was derived from an adult with an advanced solid tumor such as melanoma, head and neck, liver or kidney cancer. The CDR3 sequence: CASSLEGRQPQHF. CDR3 DNA: TGTGCCAGCAGTTTAGAAGGAAGGCAGCCCCAGCATTTT.